The text below deals with one T cell receptor beta chain. The sample comes from a study of cytomegalovirus exposure and HLA in healthy donors. 60 Vbeta and 13 Jbeta primers were used in PCR. Authors' analysis steps: Later reanalysis found around 80 million unique TCR beta chains, around 11 million of them shared. Profiling relied on immunoSEQ multiplex PCR, and the TCRdb table lists in-frame clones only, not all of them. That table furnishes V, J and clone size, whereas the DNA furnished D and trimming. This table has around 58,000 clones, over 55% appearing once. Donors in the study were healthy people who gave bone marrow. V was clipped by 0 bases and J by 2 bases, with 5 bases between them. In germline, CDR1 is SGHRS, CDR2 YFSETQ. CDR3 size: 13 residues.

The clonotype comes from a man aged 35-49 years in good health and CMV-seropositive. The sequenced material came from PBMCs. The chain couples TRBV5-1 to TRBJ2-5; D is perhaps TRBD1 (5 bases). CDR3 coding DNA: TGCGCCAGCAGCTTGGGACAGCAAGAGACCCAGTACTTC. This sequence encodes CASSLGQQETQYF.